The source of this T cell receptor (beta chain) is a study of human T cells and chemical hapten exposure. In its sample, this clonotype was seen a few times. A single record per CDR3 protein comes from TCRdb applying MiXCR to the RACE reads. The sample gives 65,000 to 95,000 distinct CDR3 sequences, 8.6% of which show up once; approximately 1.5% is in the top ten. The time point here: healthy volunteer bleed at 6 weeks. RNA extraction used unfractionated whole blood as the source of total RNA. The V gene end was trimmed by 6 bases and the J gene end by 3 bases; junction bases not matched to a gene: 8. The CDR3 covers 15 residues. Looked up from germline, CDR1 is MNHEY and CDR2 is SMNVEV (reference sequence).

The receptor's source is a female donor in good health. Some clones in this sample may be carry-over from other donors' samples. The chain has TRBV27 and TRBJ2-3; 8 nucleotides match TRBD2. The sample was whole blood. This chain's CDR3 is CASSAGGGWTDTQYF. The CDR3 nucleotides read TGTGCCAGCAGCGCGGGGGGAGGCTGGACAGATACGCAGTATTTT.